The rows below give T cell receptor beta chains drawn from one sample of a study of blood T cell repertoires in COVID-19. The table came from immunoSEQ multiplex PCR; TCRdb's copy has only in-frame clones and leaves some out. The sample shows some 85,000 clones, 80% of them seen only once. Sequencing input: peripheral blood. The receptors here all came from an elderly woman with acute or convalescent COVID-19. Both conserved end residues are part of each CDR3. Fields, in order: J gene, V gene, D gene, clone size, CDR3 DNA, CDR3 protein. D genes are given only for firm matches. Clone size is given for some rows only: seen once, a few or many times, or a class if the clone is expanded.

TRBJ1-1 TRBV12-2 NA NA TGTGCAAGTCGCGCGAGGACAAGGAACACTGAAGCTTTCTTT CASRARTRNTEAFF
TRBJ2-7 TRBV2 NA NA TGTGCCAGCAGTGAAGGGACTGCCGGATCCTACGAGCAGTACTTC CASSEGTAGSYEQYF
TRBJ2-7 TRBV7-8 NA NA TGTGCCAGCAGTCAGAGGGGGATGGGGTGGCAGTACTTC CASSQRGMGWQYF
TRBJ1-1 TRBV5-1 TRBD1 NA TGCGCCAGCAGCAGGACAGGGGGCGCTGGGGACACTGAAGCTTTCTTT CASSRTGGAGDTEAFF
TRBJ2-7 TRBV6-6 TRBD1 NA TGTGCCAGCAGTACCGGACAGGGGAAGAACGAGCAGTACTTC CASSTGQGKNEQYF
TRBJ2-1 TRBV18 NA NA TGTGCCAGCTCACCCCGCAGAGAAGGGGGAGCCCGAGGTGAGCAGTTCTTC CASSPRREGGARGEQFF
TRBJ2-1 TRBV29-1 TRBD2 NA TGCAGCGTTGAACCGACTAGCGGGAGCTCCTACAATGAGCAGTTCTTC CSVEPTSGSSYNEQFF
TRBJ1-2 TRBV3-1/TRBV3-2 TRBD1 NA TGTGCCAGCAGCCCGCAGGGGGTCTATGGCTACACCTTC CASSPQGVYGYTF
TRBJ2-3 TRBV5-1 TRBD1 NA TGCGCCAGCAGCAGGGACAGGGGCACAGATACGCAGTATTTT CASSRDRGTDTQYF
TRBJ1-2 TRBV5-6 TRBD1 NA TGTGCCAGCAGCTTACCCGGGACAGGGAACTATGGCTACACCTTC CASSLPGTGNYGYTF
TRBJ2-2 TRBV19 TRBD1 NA TGTGCCAGTAGTATAGATGACAGGGGGAGGGGCACCGGGGAGCTGTTTTTT CASSIDDRGRGTGELFF
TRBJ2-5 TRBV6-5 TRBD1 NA TGTGCCAGCAGTACAGGGGGCCAGACCCAGTACTTC CASSTGGQTQYF
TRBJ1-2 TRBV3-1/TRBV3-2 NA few TGTGCCAGCAGCCAAGACGGGCAGGGTAGGTTTGGCTACACCTTC CASSQDGQGRFGYTF
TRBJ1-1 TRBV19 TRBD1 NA TGTGCCAGTAGTTTAACAGGGGGGGGCACTGAAGCTTTCTTT CASSLTGGGTEAFF
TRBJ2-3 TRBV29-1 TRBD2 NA TGCAGCGTTGATGGGGGAGCGGGAGGCCCAGATACGCAGTATTTT CSVDGGAGGPDTQYF
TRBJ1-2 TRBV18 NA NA TGTGCCAGCTCACCACCGGGGCAGACCTATGGCTACACCTTC CASSPPGQTYGYTF
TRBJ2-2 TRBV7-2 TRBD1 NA TGTGCCAGCAGCCCCCAGGGGGCGGGTACCGGGGAGCTGTTTTTT CASSPQGAGTGELFF
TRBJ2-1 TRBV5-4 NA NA TGTGCCAGCAGCTTGACAGGGCCCTACAATGAGCAGTTCTTC CASSLTGPYNEQFF
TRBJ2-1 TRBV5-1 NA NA TGCGCCAGCAGCTCCAGGGGAGGGCAGGGGAATGAGCAGTTCTTC CASSSRGGQGNEQFF
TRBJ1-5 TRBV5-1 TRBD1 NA TGCGCCAGCAGCTTAGGACAGGGGGCGTATCAGCCCCAGCATTTT CASSLGQGAYQPQHF
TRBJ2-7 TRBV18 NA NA TGTGCCAGCTCACCAGTGTCGTTGTACAGGCTCCCCTACGAGCAGTACTTC CASSPVSLYRLPYEQYF